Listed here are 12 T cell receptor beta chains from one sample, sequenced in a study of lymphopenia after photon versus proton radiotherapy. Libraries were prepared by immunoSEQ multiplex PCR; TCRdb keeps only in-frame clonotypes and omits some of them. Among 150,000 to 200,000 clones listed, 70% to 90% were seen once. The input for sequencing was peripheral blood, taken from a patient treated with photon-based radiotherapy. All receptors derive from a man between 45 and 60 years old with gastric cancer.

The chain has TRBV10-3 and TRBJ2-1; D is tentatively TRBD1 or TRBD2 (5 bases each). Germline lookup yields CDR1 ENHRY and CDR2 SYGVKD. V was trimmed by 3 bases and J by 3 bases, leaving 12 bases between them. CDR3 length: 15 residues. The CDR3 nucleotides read TGTGCCATCAGTGATTGGGAGAGGGGCTACAATGAGCAGTTCTTC. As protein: CAISDWERGYNEQFF.

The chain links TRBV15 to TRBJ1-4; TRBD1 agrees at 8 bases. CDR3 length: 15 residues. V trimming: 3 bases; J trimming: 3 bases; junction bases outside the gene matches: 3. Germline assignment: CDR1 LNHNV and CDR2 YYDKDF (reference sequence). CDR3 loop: CATSSLGQANEKLFF. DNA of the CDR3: TGTGCCACCAGCAGCCTGGGACAGGCTAATGAAAAACTGTTTTTT.

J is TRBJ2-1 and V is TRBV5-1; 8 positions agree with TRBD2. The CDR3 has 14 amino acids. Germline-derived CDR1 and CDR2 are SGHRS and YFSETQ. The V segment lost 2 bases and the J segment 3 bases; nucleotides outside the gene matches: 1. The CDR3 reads CASSLSGSYNEQFF. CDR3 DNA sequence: TGCGCCAGCAGCTTAAGCGGGAGCTACAATGAGCAGTTCTTC.

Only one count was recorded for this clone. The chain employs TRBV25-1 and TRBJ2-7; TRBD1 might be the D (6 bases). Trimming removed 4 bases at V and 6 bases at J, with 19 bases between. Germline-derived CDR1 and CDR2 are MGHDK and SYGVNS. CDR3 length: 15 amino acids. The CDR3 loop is CASSVGTQSPVEQYF. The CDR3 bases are TGTGCCAGCAGTGTAGGGACACAAAGCCCTGTCGAGCAGTACTTC.

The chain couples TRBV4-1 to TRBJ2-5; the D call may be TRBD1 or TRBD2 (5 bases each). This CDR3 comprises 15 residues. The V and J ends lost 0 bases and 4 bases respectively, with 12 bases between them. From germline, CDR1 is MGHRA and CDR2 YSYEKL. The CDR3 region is CASSQEGRDGETQYF. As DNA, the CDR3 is TGCGCCAGCAGCCAAGAAGGAAGGGACGGAGAGACCCAGTACTTC.

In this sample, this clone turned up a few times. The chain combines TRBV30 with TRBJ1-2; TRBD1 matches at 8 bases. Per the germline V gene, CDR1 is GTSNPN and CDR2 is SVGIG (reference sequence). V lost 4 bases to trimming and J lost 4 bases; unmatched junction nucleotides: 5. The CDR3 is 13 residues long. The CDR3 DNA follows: TGTGCCTGGACCCCGGGACAGGTCTATGGCTACACCTTC. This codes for CAWTPGQVYGYTF. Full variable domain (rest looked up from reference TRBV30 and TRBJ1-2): SQTIHQWPATLVQPVGSPLSLECTVEGTSNPNLYWYRQAAGRGLQLLFYSVGIGQISSEVPQNLSASRPQDRQFILSSKKLLLSDSGFYLCAWTPGQVYGYTFGSGTRLTVV.

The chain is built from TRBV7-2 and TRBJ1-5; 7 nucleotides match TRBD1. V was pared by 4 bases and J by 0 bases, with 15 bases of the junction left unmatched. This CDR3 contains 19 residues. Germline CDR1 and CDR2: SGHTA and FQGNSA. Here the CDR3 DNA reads TGTGCCAGCAGCTCCTGGCGGGGGACAGACACAAATAGCAATCAGCCCCAGCATTTT. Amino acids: CASSSWRGTDTNSNQPQHF.

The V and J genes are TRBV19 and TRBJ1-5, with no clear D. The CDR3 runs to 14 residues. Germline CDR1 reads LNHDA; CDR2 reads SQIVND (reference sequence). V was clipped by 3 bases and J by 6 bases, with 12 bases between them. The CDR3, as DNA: TGTGCCAGTAGTATTGTTCCGGCGGCTCAGCCCCAGCATTTT. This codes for CASSIVPAAQPQHF.

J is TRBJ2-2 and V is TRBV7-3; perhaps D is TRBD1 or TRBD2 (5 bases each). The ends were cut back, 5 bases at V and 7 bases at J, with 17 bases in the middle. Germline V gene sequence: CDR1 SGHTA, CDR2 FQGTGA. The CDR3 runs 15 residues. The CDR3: CASSPHGTSGGELFF. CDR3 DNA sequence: TGTGCCAGCAGCCCCCACGGGACCTCGGGCGGGGAGCTGTTTTTT. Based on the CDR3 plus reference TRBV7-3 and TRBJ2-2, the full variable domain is GAGVSQTPSNKVTEKGKYVELRCDPISGHTALYWYRQSLGQGPEFLIYFQGTGAADDSGLPNDRFFAVRPEGSVSTLKIQRTERGDSAVYLCASSPHGTSGGELFFGEGSRLTVL.

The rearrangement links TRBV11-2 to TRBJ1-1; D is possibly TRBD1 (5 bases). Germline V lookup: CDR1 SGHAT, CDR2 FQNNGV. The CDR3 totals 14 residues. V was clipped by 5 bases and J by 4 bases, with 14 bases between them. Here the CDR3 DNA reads TGTGCCAGCAGCCCTCCAGGGAGAGTCACTGAAGCTTTCTTT. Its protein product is CASSPPGRVTEAFF.

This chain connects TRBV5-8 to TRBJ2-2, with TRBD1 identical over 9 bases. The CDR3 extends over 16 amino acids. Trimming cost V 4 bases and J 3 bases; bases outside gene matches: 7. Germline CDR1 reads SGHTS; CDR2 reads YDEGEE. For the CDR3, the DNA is TGTGCCAGCAGCCTGGGAGGACAGGGGTACACCGGGGAGCTGTTTTTT. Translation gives CASSLGGQGYTGELFF.

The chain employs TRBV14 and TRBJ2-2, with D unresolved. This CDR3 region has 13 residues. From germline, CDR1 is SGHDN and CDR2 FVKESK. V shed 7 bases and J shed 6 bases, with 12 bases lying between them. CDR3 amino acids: CASTRVGAGELFF. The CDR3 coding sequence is TGTGCCAGCACAAGAGTTGGAGCCGGGGAGCTGTTTTTT. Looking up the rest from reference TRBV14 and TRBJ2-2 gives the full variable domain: EAGVTQFPSHSVIEKGQTVTLRCDPISGHDNLYWYRRVMGKEIKFLLHFVKESKQDESGMPNNRFLAERTGGTYSTLKVQPAELEDSGVYFCASTRVGAGELFFGEGSRLTVL.